A selection of T cell receptor beta chains follows, all from one sample in a study of radiotherapy plus CTLA-4 blockade in lung cancer. Assay used: immunoSEQ multiplex PCR; TCRdb lists only in-frame clones, some missing. The sample includes 50,000 to 65,000 clones, over 65% of them seen just once. The specimen was peripheral blood, collected from a patient treated with radiotherapy plus ipilimumab. All receptors derive from a human donor with non-small cell lung cancer who had a partial response to radiotherapy plus ipilimumab. Each CDR3 is given with its conserved first and last residue. D genes are given only for firm matches. Where a row states a size, it is once, few, many or the class of an expanded clone; other rows omit it.

>TRBJ1-5|TRBD1|TRBV6-1|-
CASSEPTGGIAPQHF
TGTGCCAGCAGTGAACCAACAGGGGGGATAGCGCCCCAGCATTTT
>TRBJ1-2|-|TRBV29-1|-
CSVESYHYGYTF
TGCAGCGTTGAATCGTATCACTATGGCTACACCTTC
>TRBJ1-1|-|TRBV4-1|-
CASSHRHTTMNTEAFF
TGCGCCAGCAGCCACAGGCATACAACGATGAACACTGAAGCTTTCTTT
>TRBJ2-7|-|TRBV27|once
CASSPPGLGYEQYF
TGTGCCAGCAGTCCCCCCGGGTTAGGCTACGAGCAGTACTTC
>TRBJ2-3|TRBD2|TRBV11-2|-
CASSPTLLAVTDTQYF
TGTGCCAGCAGCCCCACACTTCTAGCGGTCACAGATACGCAGTATTTT
>TRBJ1-2|TRBD1|TRBV29-1|-
CSVESGRGVVNYGYTF
TGCAGCGTTGAATCGGGCAGGGGGGTAGTCAACTATGGCTACACCTTC
>TRBJ2-7|-|TRBV4-2|-
CASSQGVRPGYPKSSYEQYF
TGTGCCAGCAGCCAAGGGGTTAGGCCAGGGTATCCGAAGAGCTCCTACGAGCAGTACTTC
>TRBJ1-2|TRBD1|TRBV27|-
CASSPLYGQGEYGYTF
TGTGCCAGCAGTCCCCTCTACGGACAGGGAGAGTATGGCTACACCTTC
>TRBJ2-3|-|TRBV5-1|once
CASSLVSGPTDTQYF
TGCGCCAGCAGCTTGGTCTCAGGGCCCACAGATACGCAGTATTTT
>TRBJ1-6|TRBD1|TRBV27|-
CASSQEGRTGVSPLHF
TGTGCCAGCAGTCAAGAAGGCCGGACAGGGGTCTCACCCCTCCACTTT
>TRBJ2-3|TRBD2|TRBV4-2|few
CASSQAGLAGGSPSTDTQYF
TGTGCCAGCAGCCAAGCGGGACTAGCGGGGGGATCACCTAGCACAGATACGCAGTATTTT
>TRBJ2-7|-|TRBV4-3|-
CASSQDSLSYEQYF
TGCGCCAGCAGCCAAGATTCCCTCTCCTACGAGCAGTACTTC
>TRBJ2-5|-|TRBV11-2|-
CASSQLARETQYF
TGTGCCAGCAGCCAACTAGCTCGGGAGACCCAGTACTTC
>TRBJ1-5|-|TRBV27|-
CASSFSGQPQHF
TGTGCCAGCAGTTTTTCGGGACAGCCCCAGCATTTT
>TRBJ2-7|-|TRBV28|few
CASSFSSYEQYF
TGTGCCAGCAGTTTCTCCTCCTACGAGCAGTACTTC
>TRBJ1-6|-|TRBV11-2|-
CASSLQQGITYNSPLHF
TGTGCCAGCAGCTTACAACAGGGAATCACCTATAATTCACCCCTCCACTTT
>TRBJ1-2|-|TRBV9|-
CASSVGQGVDGYTF
TGTGCCAGCAGCGTAGGGCAGGGCGTCGATGGCTACACCTTC
>TRBJ1-2|-|TRBV27|-
CASSFAEGGGDYGYTF
TGTGCCAGCAGCTTTGCCGAGGGGGGGGGCGACTATGGCTACACCTTC
>TRBJ1-5|-|TRBV5-6|-
CASSLRGGVGQPQHF
TGTGCCAGCAGCTTGCGAGGGGGTGTAGGTCAGCCCCAGCATTTT
>TRBJ2-5|TRBD2|TRBV5-1|few
CASLSGGQETQYF
TGCGCCAGCCTTAGCGGGGGACAAGAGACCCAGTACTTC
>TRBJ2-3|-|TRBV6-5|many
CASSYSPQGTDTQYF
TGTGCCAGCAGTTACTCTCCACAGGGCACAGATACGCAGTATTTT
>TRBJ2-1|TRBD1|TRBV6-5|-
CASSYSRQGAGNEQFF
TGTGCCAGCAGTTACTCGCGGCAGGGGGCCGGTAATGAGCAGTTCTTC
>TRBJ2-3|-|TRBV11-2|-
CASSLVVSRIYDTQYF
TGTGCCAGCAGCTTAGTAGTAAGCCGTATTTACGATACGCAGTATTTT
>TRBJ2-1|TRBD2|TRBV28|few
CASSLASSGGEAQFF
TGTGCCAGCAGTTTAGCGTCTAGCGGGGGGGAGGCGCAGTTCTTC
>TRBJ2-5|-|TRBV27|-
CASSLLGARLETQYF
TGTGCCAGCAGTTTATTGGGGGCGCGACTAGAGACCCAGTACTTC
>TRBJ1-5|-|TRBV4-3|few
CASSQDHSDQPQHF
TGCGCCAGCAGCCAAGATCATTCGGATCAGCCCCAGCATTTT
>TRBJ2-7|TRBD1|TRBV2|once
CASSRDRPSSYEQYF
TGTGCCAGCAGTAGGGACAGGCCGAGCTCCTACGAGCAGTACTTC
>TRBJ1-5|-|TRBV28|-
CASSFTGRNQPQHF
TGTGCCAGCAGTTTCACAGGTCGAAATCAGCCCCAGCATTTT
>TRBJ1-6|-|TRBV5-6|-
CASSFVQGLNSPLHF
TGTGCCAGCAGCTTTGTTCAGGGATTAAATTCACCCCTCCACTTT
>TRBJ2-5|TRBD2|TRBV9|-
CASSVGSGGIETQYF
TGTGCCAGCAGCGTAGGAAGCGGGGGCATCGAGACCCAGTACTTC
>TRBJ1-2|TRBD1|TRBV28|-
CASSSGQGAGNGYTF
TGTGCCAGCAGTTCCGGACAGGGGGCTGGGAATGGCTACACCTTC
>TRBJ1-6|TRBD1|TRBV30|-
CAWSTTGVYNSPLHF
TGTGCCTGGTCGACGACAGGGGTCTATAATTCACCCCTCCACTTT
>TRBJ2-5|TRBD2|TRBV29-1|-
CSVELAGGGETQYF
TGCAGCGTTGAACTAGCGGGGGGCGGGGAGACCCAGTACTTC
>TRBJ1-4|-|TRBV6-6|-
CASSSTREEKLFF
TGTGCCAGCAGTTCCACTCGAGAAGAAAAACTGTTTTTT
>TRBJ1-5|-|TRBV6-5|once
CASSYWGRGSNQPQHF
TGTGCCAGCAGTTACTGGGGGCGCGGAAGCAATCAGCCCCAGCATTTT
>TRBJ1-1|-|TRBV19|-
CASGFDRAGARTEAFF
TGTGCCAGTGGTTTCGACCGAGCAGGGGCGCGCACTGAAGCTTTCTTT
>TRBJ2-5|TRBD1|TRBV7-2|-
CASSPQGGIWETQYF
TGTGCCAGCAGCCCCCAAGGGGGCATATGGGAGACCCAGTACTTC
>TRBJ1-4|-|TRBV11-3|few
CASSLAGANEKLFF
TGTGCCAGCAGCTTAGCAGGGGCTAATGAAAAACTGTTTTTT
>TRBJ2-7|TRBD2|TRBV2|-
CASNRRGGDEQYF
TGTGCCAGCAACCGAAGGGGAGGGGACGAGCAGTACTTC
>TRBJ1-2|-|TRBV27|-
CASSLSRGMGYTF
TGTGCCAGCAGTTTATCGCGCGGGATGGGCTACACCTTC
>TRBJ2-6|-|TRBV29-1|-
CSVVYSGANVLTF
TGCAGCGTTGTATACTCTGGGGCCAACGTCCTGACTTTC
>TRBJ2-7|-|TRBV28|-
CASSSTSLGGYEQYF
TGTGCCAGCAGTTCGACTAGCCTAGGGGGTTACGAGCAGTACTTC
>TRBJ2-2|-|TRBV11-3|-
CASSSGSGELFF
TGTGCCAGCAGCTCCGGGTCCGGGGAGCTGTTTTTT
>TRBJ2-7|TRBD1|TRBV10-1|-
CASSSGTGAYEQYF
TGCGCCAGCAGTTCCGGGACAGGTGCCTACGAGCAGTACTTC
>TRBJ2-7|TRBD1|TRBV19|once
CASKTGAGEQYF
TGTGCCAGTAAAACAGGGGCCGGCGAGCAGTACTTC
>TRBJ2-7|-|TRBV2|once
CASILARGLSEQYF
TGTGCCAGCATCCTCGCCCGCGGGCTGAGTGAGCAGTACTTC
>TRBJ2-7|-|TRBV7-9|-
CASSLRVRGRVDEQYF
TGTGCCAGCAGCTTAAGAGTGCGTGGGCGGGTGGACGAGCAGTACTTC
>TRBJ2-7|TRBD1|TRBV28|-
CASRGQGLYEQYF
TGTGCCAGCAGGGGACAGGGGCTGTACGAGCAGTACTTC
>TRBJ2-6|TRBD1|TRBV27|-
CASGSTTGVRANVLTF
TGTGCCAGCGGTTCAACAACAGGGGTAAGGGCCAACGTCCTGACTTTC
>TRBJ2-2|TRBD2|TRBV9|-
CASSVGSGGGYTGELFF
TGTGCCAGCAGCGTCGGGAGCGGGGGGGGGTACACCGGGGAGCTGTTTTTT
>TRBJ2-4|TRBD2|TRBV2|-
CASTRTSGGVLAKNIQYF
TGTGCCAGCACCCGGACTAGCGGGGGCGTTCTAGCCAAAAACATTCAGTACTTC
>TRBJ2-2|TRBD1|TRBV7-3|-
CASRRTGGNTGELFF
TGTGCCAGCAGGCGTACAGGGGGAAACACCGGGGAGCTGTTTTTT
>TRBJ2-7|-|TRBV18|-
CASSPEIPGAGYEQYF
TGTGCCAGCTCACCTGAAATTCCGGGTGCTGGATACGAGCAGTACTTC
>TRBJ2-7|TRBD2|TRBV6-6|-
CASSPGTSKPYEQYF
TGTGCCAGCAGTCCGGGGACTAGTAAGCCCTACGAGCAGTACTTC
>TRBJ2-1|-|TRBV5-1|-
CASSPLPGRIYNEQFF
TGCGCCAGCAGCCCGTTACCGGGTAGGATCTACAATGAGCAGTTCTTC
>TRBJ1-6|-|TRBV19|-
CASSWEAHNSPLHF
TGTGCCAGTAGCTGGGAGGCCCATAATTCACCCCTCCACTTT
>TRBJ2-6|-|TRBV11-2|-
CASSPSLSGANVLTF
TGTGCCAGCAGCCCGAGCCTTTCTGGGGCCAACGTCCTGACTTTC
>TRBJ2-1|-|TRBV11-1|-
CASSLSGFGEQFF
TGTGCCAGCAGCTTGAGCGGCTTTGGTGAGCAGTTCTTC